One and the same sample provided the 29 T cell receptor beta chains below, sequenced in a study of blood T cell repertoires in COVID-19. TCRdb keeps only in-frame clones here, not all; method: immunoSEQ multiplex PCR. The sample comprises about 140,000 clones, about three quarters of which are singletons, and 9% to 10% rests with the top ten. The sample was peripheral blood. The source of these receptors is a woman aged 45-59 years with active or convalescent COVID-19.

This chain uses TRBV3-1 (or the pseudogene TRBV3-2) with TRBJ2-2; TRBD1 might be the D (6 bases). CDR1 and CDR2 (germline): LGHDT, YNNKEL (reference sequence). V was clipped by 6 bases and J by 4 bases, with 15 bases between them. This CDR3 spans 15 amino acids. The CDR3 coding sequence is TGTGCCAGCAGTCGACAGGTCGCGAGCACCGGGGAGCTGTTTTTT. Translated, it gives CASSRQVASTGELFF.

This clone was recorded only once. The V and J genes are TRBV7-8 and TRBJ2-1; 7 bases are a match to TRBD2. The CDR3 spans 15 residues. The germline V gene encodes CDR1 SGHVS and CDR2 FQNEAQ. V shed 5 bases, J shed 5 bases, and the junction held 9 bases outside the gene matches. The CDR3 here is CASSGQGGKDNEQFF. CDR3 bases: TGTGCCAGCAGCGGTCAGGGAGGGAAAGACAATGAGCAGTTCTTC. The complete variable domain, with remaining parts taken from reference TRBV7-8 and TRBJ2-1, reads GAGVSQSPRYKVAKRGQDVALRCDPISGHVSLFWYQQALGQGPEFLTYFQNEAQLDKSGLPSDRFFAERPEGSVSTLKIQRTQQEDSAVYLCASSGQGGKDNEQFFGPGTRLTVL.

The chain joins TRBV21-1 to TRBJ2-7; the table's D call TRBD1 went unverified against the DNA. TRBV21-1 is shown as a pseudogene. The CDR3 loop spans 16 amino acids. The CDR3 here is CASSARAGLGSYEQYF. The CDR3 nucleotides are TGTGCCAGCAGCGCTAGAGCAGGGCTTGGATCCTACGAGCAGTACTTC.

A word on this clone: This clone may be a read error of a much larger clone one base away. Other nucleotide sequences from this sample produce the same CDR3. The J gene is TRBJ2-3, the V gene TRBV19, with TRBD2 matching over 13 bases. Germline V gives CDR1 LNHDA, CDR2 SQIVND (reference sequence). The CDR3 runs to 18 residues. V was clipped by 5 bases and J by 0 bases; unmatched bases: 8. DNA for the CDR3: TGTGCCAGTAGTGGTGGACTAGCGGGGGCCCCTAGCACAGATACGCAGTATTTT. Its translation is CASSGGLAGAPSTDTQYF.

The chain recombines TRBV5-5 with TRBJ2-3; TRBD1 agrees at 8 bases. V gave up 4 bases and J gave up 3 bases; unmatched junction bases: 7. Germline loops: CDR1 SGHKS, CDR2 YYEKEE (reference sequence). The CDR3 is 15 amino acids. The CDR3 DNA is TGTGCCAGCAGCCGGCTCAGGGGGCGGACAGATACGCAGTATTTT. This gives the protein CASSRLRGRTDTQYF.

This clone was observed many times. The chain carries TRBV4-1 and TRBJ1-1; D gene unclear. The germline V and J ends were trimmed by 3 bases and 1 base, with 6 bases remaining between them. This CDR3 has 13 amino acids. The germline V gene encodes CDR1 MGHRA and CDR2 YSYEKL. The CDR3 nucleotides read TGCGCCAGCAGCCAGGGCCCGAACACTGAAGCTTTCTTT. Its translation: CASSQGPNTEAFF.

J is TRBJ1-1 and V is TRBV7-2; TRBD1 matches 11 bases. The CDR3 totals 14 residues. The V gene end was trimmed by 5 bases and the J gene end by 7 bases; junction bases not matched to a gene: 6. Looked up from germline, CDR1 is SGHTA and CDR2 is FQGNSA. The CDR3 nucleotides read TGTGCCAGCAGCCCCGGACAGGGGGCGGGTGAAGCTTTCTTT. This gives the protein CASSPGQGAGEAFF.

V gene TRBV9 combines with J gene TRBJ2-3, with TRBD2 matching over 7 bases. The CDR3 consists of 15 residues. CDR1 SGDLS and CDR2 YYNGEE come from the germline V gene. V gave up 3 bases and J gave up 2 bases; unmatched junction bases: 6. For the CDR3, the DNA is TGTGCCAGCAGCGCTCGGGAGGCCGCCACAGATACGCAGTATTTT. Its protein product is CASSAREAATDTQYF.

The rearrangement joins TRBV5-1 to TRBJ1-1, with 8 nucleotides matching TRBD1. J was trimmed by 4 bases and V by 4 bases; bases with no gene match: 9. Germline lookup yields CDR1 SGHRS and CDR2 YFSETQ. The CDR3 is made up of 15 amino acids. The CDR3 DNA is TGCGCCAGCAGCCCGAACACAGGGGGTGGCACTGAAGCTTTCTTT. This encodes CASSPNTGGGTEAFF.

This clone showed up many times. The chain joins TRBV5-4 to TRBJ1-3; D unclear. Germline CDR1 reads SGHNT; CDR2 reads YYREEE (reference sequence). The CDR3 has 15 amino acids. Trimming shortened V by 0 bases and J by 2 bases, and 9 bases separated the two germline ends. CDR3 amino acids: CASSLAEETGNTIYF. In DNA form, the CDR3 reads TGTGCCAGCAGCTTGGCCGAGGAGACTGGAAACACCATATATTTT. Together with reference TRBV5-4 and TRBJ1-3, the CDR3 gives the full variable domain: ETGVTQSPTHLIKTRGQQVTLRCSSQSGHNTVSWYQQALGQGPQFIFQYYREEENGRGNFPPRFSGLQFPNYSSELNVNALELDDSALYLCASSLAEETGNTIYFGEGSWLTVV.

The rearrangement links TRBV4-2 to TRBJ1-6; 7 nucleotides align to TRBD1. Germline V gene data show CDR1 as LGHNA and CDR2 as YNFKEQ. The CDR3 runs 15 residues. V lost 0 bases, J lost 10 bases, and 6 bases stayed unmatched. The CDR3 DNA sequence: TGTGCCAGCAGCCAAGATGGGACAGCAGGCTCACCCCTCCACTTT. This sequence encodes CASSQDGTAGSPLHF.

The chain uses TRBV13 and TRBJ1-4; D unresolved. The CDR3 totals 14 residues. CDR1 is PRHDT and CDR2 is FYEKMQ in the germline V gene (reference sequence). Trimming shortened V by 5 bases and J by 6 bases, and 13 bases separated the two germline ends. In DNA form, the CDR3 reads TGTGCCAGCAGCCTGGAGGGAGTAGATGAAAAACTGTTTTTT. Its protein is CASSLEGVDEKLFF.

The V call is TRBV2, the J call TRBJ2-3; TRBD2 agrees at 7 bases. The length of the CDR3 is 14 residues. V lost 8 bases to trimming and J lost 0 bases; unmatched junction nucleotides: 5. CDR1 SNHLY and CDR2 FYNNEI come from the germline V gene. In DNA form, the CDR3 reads TGTGCCAGCGGGCGGGAGAGTAGCACAGATACGCAGTATTTT. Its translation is CASGRESSTDTQYF.

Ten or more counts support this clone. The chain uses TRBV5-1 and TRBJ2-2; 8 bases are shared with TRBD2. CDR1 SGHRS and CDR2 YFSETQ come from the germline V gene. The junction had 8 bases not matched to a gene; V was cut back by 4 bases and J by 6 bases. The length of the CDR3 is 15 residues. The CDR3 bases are TGCGCCAGCAGCAACTCGGACGGGAGGGCCGGGGAGCTGTTTTTT. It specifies CASSNSDGRAGELFF.

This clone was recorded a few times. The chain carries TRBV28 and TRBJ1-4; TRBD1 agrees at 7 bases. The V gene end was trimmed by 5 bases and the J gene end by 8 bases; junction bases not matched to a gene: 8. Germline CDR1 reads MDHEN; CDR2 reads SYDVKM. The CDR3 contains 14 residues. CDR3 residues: CASSETGWVEKLFF. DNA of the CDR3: TGTGCCAGCAGTGAGACAGGGTGGGTCGAAAAACTGTTTTTT.

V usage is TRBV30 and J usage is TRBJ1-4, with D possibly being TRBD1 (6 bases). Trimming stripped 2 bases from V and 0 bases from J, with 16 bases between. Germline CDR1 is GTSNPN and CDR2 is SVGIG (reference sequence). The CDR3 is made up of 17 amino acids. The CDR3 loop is CAWSLWGPTATNEKLFF. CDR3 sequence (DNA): TGTGCCTGGAGTTTATGGGGGCCCACTGCAACTAATGAAAAACTGTTTTTT.

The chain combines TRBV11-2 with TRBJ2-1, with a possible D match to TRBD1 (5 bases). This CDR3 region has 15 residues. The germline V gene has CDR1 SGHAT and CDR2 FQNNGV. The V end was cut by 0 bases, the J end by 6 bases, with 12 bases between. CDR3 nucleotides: TGTGCCAGCAGCTTAGATCCCGGTCAGGGCAATGAGCAGTTCTTC. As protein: CASSLDPGQGNEQFF.

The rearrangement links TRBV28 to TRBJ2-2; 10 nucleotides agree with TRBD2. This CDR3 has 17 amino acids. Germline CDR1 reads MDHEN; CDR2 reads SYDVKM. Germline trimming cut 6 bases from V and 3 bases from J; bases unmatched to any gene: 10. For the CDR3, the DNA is TGTGCCAGCAGGACGCCTAGCGGGAGTAAGGACACCGGGGAGCTGTTTTTT. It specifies CASRTPSGSKDTGELFF. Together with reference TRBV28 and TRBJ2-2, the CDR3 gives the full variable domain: DVKVTQSSRYLVKRTGEKVFLECVQDMDHENMFWYRQDPGLGLRLIYFSYDVKMKEKGDIPEGYSVSREKKERFSLILESASTNQTSMYLCASRTPSGSKDTGELFFGEGSRLTVL.

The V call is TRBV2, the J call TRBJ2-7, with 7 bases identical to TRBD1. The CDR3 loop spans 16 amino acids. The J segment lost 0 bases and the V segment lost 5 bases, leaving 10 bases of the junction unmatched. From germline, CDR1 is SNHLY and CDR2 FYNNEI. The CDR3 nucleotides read TGTGCCAGCAGTTCGAAGTCCGGGACAGTCTCCTACGAGCAGTACTTC. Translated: CASSSKSGTVSYEQYF.

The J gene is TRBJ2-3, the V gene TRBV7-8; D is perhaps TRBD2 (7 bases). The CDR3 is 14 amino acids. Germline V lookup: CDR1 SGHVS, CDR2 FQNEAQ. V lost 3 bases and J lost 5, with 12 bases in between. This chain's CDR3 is CASSLGGRGDTQYF. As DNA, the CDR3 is TGTGCCAGCAGCTTGGGGGGGCGCGGAGATACGCAGTATTTT.

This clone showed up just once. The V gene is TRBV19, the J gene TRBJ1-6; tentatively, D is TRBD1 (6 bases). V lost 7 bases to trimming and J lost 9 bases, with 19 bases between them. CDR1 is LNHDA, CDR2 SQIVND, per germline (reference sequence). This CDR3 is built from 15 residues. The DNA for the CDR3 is TGTGCCAGTACCCCGACAGGACTTGGGACTTCACCCCTCCACTTT. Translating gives CASTPTGLGTSPLHF. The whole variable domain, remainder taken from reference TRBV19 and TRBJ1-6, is DGGITQSPKYLFRKEGQNVTLSCEQNLNHDAMYWYRQDPGQGLRLIYYSQIVNDFQKGDIAEGYSVSREKKESFPLTVTSAQKNPTAFYLCASTPTGLGTSPLHFGNGTRLTVT.

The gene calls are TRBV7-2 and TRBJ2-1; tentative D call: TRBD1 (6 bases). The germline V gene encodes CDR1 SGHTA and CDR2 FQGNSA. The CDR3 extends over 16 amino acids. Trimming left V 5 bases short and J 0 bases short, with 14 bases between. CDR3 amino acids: CASSPSDRSSYNEQFF. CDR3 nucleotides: TGTGCCAGCAGCCCGTCTGACAGGAGCTCCTACAATGAGCAGTTCTTC.

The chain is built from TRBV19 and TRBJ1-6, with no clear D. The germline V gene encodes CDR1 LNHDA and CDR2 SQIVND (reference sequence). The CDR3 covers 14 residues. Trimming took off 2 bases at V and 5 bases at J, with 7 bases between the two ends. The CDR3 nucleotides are TGTGCCAGTAGTATAACAGCTGATAATTCACCCCTCCACTTT. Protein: CASSITADNSPLHF. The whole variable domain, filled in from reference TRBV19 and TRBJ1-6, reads DGGITQSPKYLFRKEGQNVTLSCEQNLNHDAMYWYRQDPGQGLRLIYYSQIVNDFQKGDIAEGYSVSREKKESFPLTVTSAQKNPTAFYLCASSITADNSPLHFGNGTRLTVT.

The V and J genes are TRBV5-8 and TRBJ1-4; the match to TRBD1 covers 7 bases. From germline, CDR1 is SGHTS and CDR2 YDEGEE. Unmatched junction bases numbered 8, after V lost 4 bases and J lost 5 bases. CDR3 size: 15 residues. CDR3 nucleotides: TGTGCCAGCAGCCCTTACAGGGGACAAAATGAAAAACTGTTTTTT. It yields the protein CASSPYRGQNEKLFF.

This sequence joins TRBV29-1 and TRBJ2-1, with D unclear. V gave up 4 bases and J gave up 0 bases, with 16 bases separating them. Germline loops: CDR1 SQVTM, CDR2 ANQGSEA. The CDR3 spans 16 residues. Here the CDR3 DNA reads TGCAGCGTTGGTTCCGTCAGCGCTAGCTCCTACAATGAGCAGTTCTTC. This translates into CSVGSVSASSYNEQFF.

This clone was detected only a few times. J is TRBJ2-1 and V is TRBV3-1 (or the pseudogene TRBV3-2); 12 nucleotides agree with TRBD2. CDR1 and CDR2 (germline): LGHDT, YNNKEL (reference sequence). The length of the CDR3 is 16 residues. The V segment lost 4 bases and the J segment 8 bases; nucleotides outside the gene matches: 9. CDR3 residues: CASSPQLAGGRDEQFF. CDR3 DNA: TGTGCCAGCAGCCCACAACTAGCGGGGGGCCGGGATGAGCAGTTCTTC.

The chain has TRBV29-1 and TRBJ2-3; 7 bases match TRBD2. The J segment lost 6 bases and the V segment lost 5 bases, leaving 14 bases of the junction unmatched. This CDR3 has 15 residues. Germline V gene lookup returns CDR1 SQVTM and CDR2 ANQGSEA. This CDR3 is CSVLLIAGSADTQYF. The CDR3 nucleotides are TGCAGCGTTCTTCTAATAGCGGGTTCAGCGGATACGCAGTATTTT.

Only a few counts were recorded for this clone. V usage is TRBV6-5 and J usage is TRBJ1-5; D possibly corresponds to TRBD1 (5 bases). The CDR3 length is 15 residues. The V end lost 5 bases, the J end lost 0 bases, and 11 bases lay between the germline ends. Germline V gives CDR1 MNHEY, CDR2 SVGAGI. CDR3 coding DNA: TGTGCCAGCAGTCCCGGGGGATATAGCAATCAGCCCCAGCATTTT. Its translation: CASSPGGYSNQPQHF.

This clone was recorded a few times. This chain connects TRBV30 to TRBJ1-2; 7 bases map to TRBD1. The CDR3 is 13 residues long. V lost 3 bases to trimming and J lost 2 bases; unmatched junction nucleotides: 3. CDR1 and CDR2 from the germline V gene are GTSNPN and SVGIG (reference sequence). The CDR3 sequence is CAWRTGRNYGYTF. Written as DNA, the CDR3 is TGTGCCTGGAGGACAGGGAGGAACTATGGCTACACCTTC.